This paragraph reports one T cell receptor (beta chain). Its antigen is not yet known. Base qualities are not provided; no much larger clone lies one nucleotide away. This was a case-control study nested in a cohort of healthcare workers in London, UK, who had nasopharyngeal swab PCR tests and blood samples taken every week. Healthcare workers were recruited between 23 and 31 March 2020, during the week of the UK lockdown, and were followed weekly for up to about 15 weeks. Including cysteine and phenylalanine, the CDR3 has 15 amino acids. The CDR3 DNA has 45 bases and is translated from base 1. From a lookup of the germline V gene (reference sequence), CDR1 and CDR2 are DFQATT and SNEGSKA. Compared with germline, V lacks 0 bases and J lacks 8 bases; bases without a gene match: 7. Libraries were made using 5' RACE. The instrument given in TCRdb is NextSeq 500. The TCR library protocol attached unique molecular identifiers to individual cDNA molecules to correct for sequencing error and PCR bias. Sequencing covered both TCR alpha and beta chains, and within each sample the abundances of alpha and beta sequences were tightly co-correlated. In the original analysis: Decombinator V4 was used to annotate the V gene, J gene and CDR3 of the TCR sequences. TCRs were defined as expanded if a significant change between any two time points was detected under a Poisson model with p below 0.0001. TCR abundances were normalised to the total number of TCRs sequenced in each sample and reported as counts per million. MAIT TCRs were defined by TRAV1-2 paired with TRAJ12, TRAJ20 or TRAJ33, and iNKT TCRs by TRAV10 paired with TRAJ18. VDJdb, accessed 1 November 2021, was searched for CMV, EBV and SARS-CoV-2 annotated TCRs, excluding TCRs annotated for multiple antigens. Through fastp at Q25 and MiXCR, TCRdb rebuilt clones from the public reads, retaining in-frame beta chains. Rows are unified per CDR3 protein, each entry keeping the most common DNA and genes. The V and J calls here are based on TCRdb, not the publication. The sample records some 60,000 distinct CDR3 sequences, roughly 10% of which are singletons. Clones ranked in the top ten supply over 8.5% of the sample.

The record originates from a study of early T cells in non-severe SARS-CoV-2 infection (dated by TCRdb to the early 2020s). Context from the whole study: TCR sequencing used bulk RNA from unsorted whole blood, so alpha and beta chains could not be paired.

Overall study results and their limits: Matching against VDJdb was skewed toward anti-spike CD8 responses, likely underestimated virus-specific expansions, and missed private and CD4 specificities.

The source of this sequence is an adult who was a healthcare worker with PCR-confirmed SARS-CoV-2 infection or an uninfected control (not recorded which). Sequencing was performed on whole blood. The sequence links TRBV20-1 to TRBJ2-1; TRBD2 fits 10 bases in the junction. The nucleotide sequence is TGCAGTGCTAGAGATAGAAGCGGGAGGGGCGATGAGCAGTTCTTC. This sequence encodes CSARDRSGRGDEQFF.